Given below is one TCR beta chain in context. No antigen is known for it. After removal of 4 bases from V and 4 bases from J, the junction contained 12 bases not matched to a gene. The germline V gene encodes CDR1 SGHRS and CDR2 YFSETQ. The CDR3 sequence is 16 residues long. Chemo-refractory metastatic non-small-cell lung cancer patients underwent focal radiation alongside CTLA-4 blockade with ipilimumab. This specimen belongs to a study of radiotherapy plus CTLA-4 blockade in lung cancer. The overall study: Objective responses were documented in over 15% of patients, with disease control in roughly 31%. General study findings and limits: Once radiotherapy plus ipilimumab had been given, TCR clones derived from tumor expanded in blood. Interferon-beta and early blood T cell clone dynamics reportedly predicted response best.

TCRdb keeps only in-frame clones here, not all; method: immunoSEQ multiplex PCR. This table holds some 80,000 clones, 78% found once. The clonotype originates from a human donor with non-small cell lung cancer whose response to radiotherapy plus ipilimumab could not be evaluated. Some clones in this sample may be carry-over from other donors' samples. The chain employs TRBV5-1 and TRBJ2-3; 7 bases are shared with TRBD2. The sequences come from peripheral blood, collected from a patient treated with radiotherapy plus ipilimumab. The CDR3 loop is CASSTGWEGRADTQYF. CDR3 bases: TGCGCCAGCAGCACTGGCTGGGAGGGGCGCGCAGATACGCAGTATTTT.